In this sample, the clone carrying this T cell receptor beta chain turned up once. The data were obtained in a study of blood T cell repertoires in COVID-19. Some clones are missing from TCRdb's copy, which holds only in-frame ones; the method was immunoSEQ multiplex PCR. The sample lists around 400,000 clones; roughly 90% were seen once. CDR3 size: 15 residues. The germline V gene has CDR1 MDHEN and CDR2 SYDVKM. The ends lost 7 bases at V and 7 bases at J; junction bases unmatched: 13. This chain links TRBV28 with TRBJ2-5, with TRBD2 matching 9 bases. The sequenced sample consisted of peripheral blood. The TCR was taken from a man in his forties with acute or convalescent COVID-19. CDR3 DNA sequence: TGTGCCAGCAACCAGCGGGGGGCCAGCGTCGGGACCCAGTACTTC. Encoded protein: CASNQRGASVGTQYF.